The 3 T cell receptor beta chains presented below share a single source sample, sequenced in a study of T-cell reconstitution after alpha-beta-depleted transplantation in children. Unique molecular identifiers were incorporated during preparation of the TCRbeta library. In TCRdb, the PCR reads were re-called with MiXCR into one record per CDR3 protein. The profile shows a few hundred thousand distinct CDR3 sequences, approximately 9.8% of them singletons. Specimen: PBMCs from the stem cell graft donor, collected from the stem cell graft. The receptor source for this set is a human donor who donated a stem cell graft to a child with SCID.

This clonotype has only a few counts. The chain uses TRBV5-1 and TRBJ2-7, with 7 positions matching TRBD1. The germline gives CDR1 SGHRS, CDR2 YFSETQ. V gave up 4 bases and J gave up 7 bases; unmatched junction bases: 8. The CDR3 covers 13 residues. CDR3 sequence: CASSPDRVEEQYF. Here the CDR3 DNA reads TGCGCCAGCAGCCCTGACAGGGTGGAAGAGCAGTACTTC.

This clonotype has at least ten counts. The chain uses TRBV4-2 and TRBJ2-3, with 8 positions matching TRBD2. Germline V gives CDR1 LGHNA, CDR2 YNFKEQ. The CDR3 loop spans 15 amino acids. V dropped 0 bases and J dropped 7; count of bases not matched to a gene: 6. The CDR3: CASSQDGSGTYTQYF. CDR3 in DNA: TGTGCCAGCAGCCAAGATGGTAGCGGGACCTATACGCAGTATTTT.

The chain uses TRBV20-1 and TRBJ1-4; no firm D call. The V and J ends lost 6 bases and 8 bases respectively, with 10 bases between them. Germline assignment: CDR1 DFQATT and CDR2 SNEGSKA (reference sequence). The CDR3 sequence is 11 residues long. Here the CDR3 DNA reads TGCAGTGCAAAATTAAAGGAAAAACTGTTTTTT. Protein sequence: CSAKLKEKLFF.